Sequencing of this T cell receptor beta chain was carried out in a study of T cells of healthy individuals. Germline V gene data show CDR1 as SGHVS and CDR2 as FQNEAQ. The CDR3 is made up of 14 amino acids. V shed 3 bases and J shed 7 bases, with 16 bases lying between them. TCRdb passed the 5' RACE reads through MiXCR, listing each CDR3 protein once. The sample includes approximately 52,000 distinct CDR3 sequences, roughly 14% of them seen just once. This clonotype originated in a human donor in good health. The chain links TRBV7-8 to TRBJ2-7, with D perhaps being TRBD1 or TRBD2 (5 bases each). The CDR3 sequence: CASSFRDRGWEQYF. CDR3 sequence (DNA): TGTGCCAGCAGCTTCCGGGACCGAGGATGGGAGCAGTACTTC.